The 9 T cell receptor beta chains below come from one sample, sequenced in a study of CXCR4 blockade with PD-1 therapy in pancreatic cancer. Sequencing was performed with immunoSEQ multiplex PCR; in TCRdb, only in-frame clones are kept and a portion is missing. The sample carries about 5,900 clones, about 40% recorded once. Source material: tumor tissue. These receptors came from a human donor with pancreatic ductal adenocarcinoma.

This sequence joins TRBV19 and TRBJ2-3; the match to TRBD2 covers 9 bases. V was pared by 3 bases and J by 6 bases, with 7 bases of the junction left unmatched. The germline CDR1 and CDR2 sequences are LNHDA and SQIVND (reference sequence). CDR3 length: 15 residues. The CDR3 DNA reads TGTGCCAGTAGTATCTTCTCTAGCGGGAAGGATACGCAGTATTTT. Amino acid sequence: CASSIFSSGKDTQYF.

This clone showed up just a few times. The rearrangement joins TRBV9 to TRBJ2-3; D unclear. The V gene's germline CDR1 is SGDLS and CDR2 YYNGEE. CDR3 length: 14 amino acids. V lost 3 bases and J lost 0, with 8 bases in between. CDR3: CASSERSSTDTQYF. DNA of the CDR3: TGTGCCAGCAGCGAAAGATCTAGCACAGATACGCAGTATTTT.

This sequence joins TRBV6-8 and TRBJ1-1; D is perhaps TRBD1 (5 bases). This CDR3 contains 15 residues. V gave up 6 bases and J gave up 4 bases, with 18 bases separating them. Per germline, CDR1 MNHGY and CDR2 SAAAGT. This CDR3 is CASSFLGRVGTEAFF. CDR3 in DNA: TGTGCCAGCAGCTTTCTTGGCAGGGTGGGCACTGAAGCTTTCTTT.

The gene calls are TRBV29-1 and TRBJ2-1, with TRBD2 as a possible D gene (7 bases). The germline CDR1 and CDR2 sequences are SQVTM and ANQGSEA. The CDR3 is made up of 15 amino acids. V lost 8 bases and J 5 bases, leaving 22 bases between the germline ends. As DNA, the CDR3 is TGCAGCTGTTGGAGGGGGGGAGGGCCCCACAATGAGCAGTTCTTC. This translates into CSCWRGGGPHNEQFF.

The chain uses TRBV11-3 and TRBJ1-2; D is possibly TRBD1 (5 bases). CDR1 and CDR2 from the germline V gene are SGHNT and YENEEA. Deletions cut 5 bases from V and 5 bases from J, with 15 bases between. The CDR3 extends over 14 amino acids. This chain's CDR3 is CASSPGGVYYGYTF. Here the CDR3 DNA reads TGTGCCAGCAGCCCGGGAGGGGTTTATTATGGCTACACCTTC.

The V call is TRBV19, the J call TRBJ2-5, with unresolved D. The CDR3 is 14 residues long. CDR1 is LNHDA, CDR2 SQIVND, per germline (reference sequence). The germline V and J ends were trimmed by 3 bases and 1 base, with 9 bases remaining between them. CDR3 DNA sequence: TGTGCCAGTAGTATTGGCCAGTCCCAAGAGACCCAGTACTTC. This encodes CASSIGQSQETQYF. Drawing the rest from reference TRBV19 and TRBJ2-5, the complete variable domain is DGGITQSPKYLFRKEGQNVTLSCEQNLNHDAMYWYRQDPGQGLRLIYYSQIVNDFQKGDIAEGYSVSREKKESFPLTVTSAQKNPTAFYLCASSIGQSQETQYFGPGTRLLVL.

This clone turned up a few times. The V call is TRBV6-7, the J call TRBJ2-2; TRBD1 matches at 11 bases. TRBV6-7 qualifies as an ORF whose function is uncertain. The CDR3 covers 15 residues. Unmatched junction bases numbered 0, after V lost 2 bases and J lost 4 bases. DNA of the CDR3: TGTGCCAGCAGTTACGGGACAGGGGGCACCGGGGAGCTGTTTTTT. It codes for CASSYGTGGTGELFF.

This clone came up once. V and J are TRBV18 and TRBJ2-1, with TRBD1 identical over 9 bases. The CDR3 is 15 amino acids. In germline, CDR1 is KGHSH, CDR2 LQKENI. The V gene end was trimmed by 4 bases and the J gene end by 9 bases; junction bases not matched to a gene: 10. The CDR3 nucleotides are TGTGCCAGCTCACAATCGAAGGACAGGGGCCTTGAGCAGTTCTTC. This encodes CASSQSKDRGLEQFF.

This chain links TRBV18 with TRBJ2-3, with a tentative D call TRBD2 (6 bases). Trimming took 4 bases from V and 4 from J, leaving 9 bases between them. Per the germline V gene, CDR1 is KGHSH and CDR2 is LQKENI. This CDR3 is 13 amino acids long. This CDR3 reads CASSLIAADTQYF. In DNA form, the CDR3 reads TGTGCCAGCTCACTCATAGCGGCAGATACGCAGTATTTT.